This entry lists 18 T cell receptor beta chains sequenced from one sample in a study of T and B cells in COVID-19 patients. Each TRB amplification used roughly 250-550 ng of genomic DNA from blood. BIOMED2 TRB-A/B primer pools were used in multiplex TRB PCR. Via MiXCR, TCRdb re-called the multiplex PCR reads, giving one row per CDR3 protein. The table has roughly 1,500 distinct CDR3 sequences, approximately 24% seen once; the top ten hold about 53%. Sequenced sample: blood. All receptors come from a human donor with active COVID-19.

This clonotype qualifies as medium-sized. The J gene is TRBJ1-1, the V gene TRBV27, with D unresolved. This CDR3 comprises 14 residues. Germline CDR1 is MNHEY and CDR2 is SMNVEV (reference sequence). The germline V and J ends were trimmed by 3 bases and 0 bases, with 8 bases remaining between them. The CDR3 coding sequence is TGTGCCAGCAGTTTGTGGAGCATGAACACTGAAGCTTTCTTT. It translates to CASSLWSMNTEAFF.

This clonotype was found a few times. This chain links TRBV7-2 with TRBJ2-1; no clear D. The V end was cut by 1 base, the J end by 8 bases, with 6 bases between. CDR1 is SGHTA, CDR2 FQGNSA, per germline. The CDR3 loop spans 12 amino acids. The CDR3 nucleotides read TGTGCCAGCAGCTTAGTCGCATATGAGCAGTTCTTC. This encodes CASSLVAYEQFF.

The chain couples TRBV4-3 to TRBJ2-1; TRBD2 is a possible D gene (5 bases). CDR3 length equals 16 residues. The germline V gene encodes CDR1 LGHNA and CDR2 YSLEER. Trimming removed 0 bases from V and 8 bases from J, with 17 bases in between. The CDR3 spells CASSQDPSGYTDEQFF. CDR3 DNA sequence: TGCGCCAGCAGCCAAGATCCCAGCGGATACACGGATGAGCAGTTCTTC.

The V call is TRBV11-2, the J call TRBJ2-3; a weak D match, TRBD2 (5 bases). Trimming left V 0 bases short and J 1 base short, with 8 bases between. Germline V gene data show CDR1 as SGHAT and CDR2 as FQNNGV. CDR3 length equals 15 residues. CDR3 DNA: TGTGCCAGCAGCTTAGAGCTAGCCCGCACAGATACGCAGTATTTT. This sequence encodes CASSLELARTDTQYF.

The chain links TRBV10-1 to TRBJ1-2; D gene ambiguous. This CDR3 comprises 16 residues. The V gene lost 8 bases and the J gene lost 0 bases, with 19 bases spanning the gap. The germline CDR1 and CDR2 sequences are WNHNN and SYGVQD (reference sequence). The CDR3 is CASLRCRLATNYGYTF. The CDR3 DNA follows: TGCGCCAGCCTCCGATGCAGGCTCGCCACTAACTATGGCTACACCTTC.

Within the sample, this clonotype is medium-sized. The chain joins TRBV6-5 to TRBJ2-2; TRBD2 might be the D (5 bases). This CDR3 region has 18 residues. The germline V and J ends were trimmed by 4 bases and 2 bases, with 20 bases remaining between them. Germline V gene sequence: CDR1 MNHEY, CDR2 SVGAGI. The CDR3 loop is CASSSPPRFSDNTGELFF. DNA for the CDR3: TGTGCCAGCAGTTCCCCCCCAAGGTTTAGCGACAACACCGGGGAGCTGTTTTTT.

By share, this clonotype ranks as medium-sized. This chain joins TRBV6-5 and TRBJ1-1; D is uncertain. The germline V and J ends were trimmed by 7 bases and 5 bases, with 14 bases remaining between them. The CDR3 runs 13 residues. Germline V gene lookup returns CDR1 MNHEY and CDR2 SVGAGI. CDR3 in amino acids: CASTEVGRTEAFF. Written as DNA, the CDR3 is TGTGCCAGCACCGAAGTGGGGAGGACTGAAGCTTTCTTT.

This clonotype is large within its sample. V usage is TRBV6-1 and J usage is TRBJ2-2; the D is unclear. With 6 bases removed from V and 10 bases from J, the gap between germline ends came to 15 bases. This CDR3 region has 13 residues. The germline V gene encodes CDR1 MNHNS and CDR2 SASEGT. The CDR3 nucleotides read TGTGCCAGCAGGGGAAGGGTAGATTTGGAGCTGTTTTTT. Translated, it gives CASRGRVDLELFF.

V is TRBV11-2 and J is TRBJ1-2; D might be TRBD1 (6 bases). The CDR3 is 14 residues long. Germline assignment: CDR1 SGHAT and CDR2 FQNNGV. Trimming removed 5 bases at V and 4 bases at J, with 14 bases between. The DNA of the CDR3 is TGTGCCAGCAGCCCCGGGGGGCCGGTCTATGGCTACACCTTC. Its protein product is CASSPGGPVYGYTF.

The V call is TRBV27, the J call TRBJ2-7; D unclear. CDR3 length: 14 amino acids. Trimming pared 3 bases from V and 5 bases from J, leaving 14 bases between. Germline V lookup: CDR1 MNHEY, CDR2 SMNVEV (reference sequence). CDR3 protein: CASSLDERIHEQYF. CDR3 nucleotides: TGTGCCAGCAGTTTGGACGAAAGGATTCACGAGCAGTACTTC.

This clonotype occurred a few times. The chain recombines TRBV27 with TRBJ2-1, with TRBD2 matching over 8 bases. The CDR3 has 14 amino acids. The germline gives CDR1 MNHEY, CDR2 SMNVEV (reference sequence). The ends lost 6 bases at V and 7 bases at J; junction bases unmatched: 8. The CDR3 bases are TGTGCCAGCAGCGGAGCGGGAGTCGGAAATGAGCAGTTCTTC. Protein sequence: CASSGAGVGNEQFF.

Concerning this clonotype: A much larger clone lies a single base off, so this may be a read error. This chain links TRBV15 with TRBJ2-3; a weak D match, TRBD2 (5 bases). The CDR3 has 13 residues. Germline CDR1 and CDR2: LNHNV and YYDKDF (reference sequence). The CDR3 coding sequence is TGTGCCATCAGCAGAGTAGCGAACTCACAAGAGTATTTT. It specifies CAISRVANSQEYF. Full variable domain (rest looked up from reference TRBV15 and TRBJ2-3): DAMVIQNPRYQVTQFGKPVTLSCSQTLNHNVMYWYQQKSSQAPKLLFHYYDKDFNNEADTPDNFQSRRPNTSFCFLDIRSPGLGDTAMYLCAISRVANSQEYFGPGTRLTVL.

By frequency in the sample, this clonotype is large. The J gene is TRBJ2-1, the V gene TRBV5-4, with TRBD2 matching over 7 bases. V lost 4 bases and J lost 12; bases outside the gene matches: 10. The CDR3 runs 13 residues. CDR1 SGHNT and CDR2 YYREEE come from the germline V gene (reference sequence). The CDR3 nucleotides are TGTGCCAGCAGCGTCCGGGACTACATAGGGCAGTTCTTC. Residues: CASSVRDYIGQFF.

The count of this clonotype is one. The V and J genes are TRBV7-3 and TRBJ1-2; 10 bases fit TRBD1. After removal of 5 bases from V and 3 bases from J, the junction contained 3 bases not matched to a gene. Germline V gene lookup returns CDR1 SGHTA and CDR2 FQGTGA. There are 14 residues in the CDR3. The CDR3: CASSPGTGDYGYTF. For the CDR3, the DNA is TGTGCCAGCAGCCCCGGGACAGGGGACTATGGCTACACCTTC.

The rearrangement uses TRBV29-1 and TRBJ2-2, with D perhaps matching TRBD2 (6 bases). From germline, CDR1 is SQVTM and CDR2 ANQGSEA. V lost 7 bases and J lost 2, with 11 bases in between. There are 13 residues in the CDR3. The CDR3 region has the DNA TGCAGCGGCGGGCGGGAAAACACCGGGGAGCTGTTTTTT. It codes for CSGGRENTGELFF.

This clonotype was found a few times. The chain employs TRBV7-2 and TRBJ2-3, with 7 bases lining up with TRBD1. The J segment lost 2 bases and the V segment lost 5 bases, leaving 4 bases of the junction unmatched. Germline CDR1 reads SGHTA; CDR2 reads FQGNSA. CDR3 length equals 14 residues. CDR3 bases: TGTGCCAGCAGCCGGGACAGATTCACAGATACGCAGTATTTT. Translating it yields CASSRDRFTDTQYF.

The chain uses TRBV11-1 and TRBJ2-3, with TRBD2 as a possible D gene (6 bases). Germline V gene lookup returns CDR1 SGHAT and CDR2 FQDESV (reference sequence). Trimming removed 5 bases from V and 1 base from J, with 10 bases in between. This CDR3 region has 14 residues. CDR3 loop: CASSRGWGTDTQYF. The DNA of the CDR3 is TGTGCCAGCAGCCGGGGGTGGGGCACAGATACGCAGTATTTT.

The CDR3 reads CASSSRSYGYTF. As DNA, the CDR3 is TGTGCCAGCAGCTCAAGGTCCTATGGCTACACCTTC. The V gene is TRBV4-2, the J gene TRBJ1-2; D is uncertain. With 5 bases removed from V and 4 bases from J, the gap between germline ends came to 8 bases. The CDR3 spans 12 residues. Germline CDR1 is LGHNA and CDR2 is YNFKEQ.